The 30 T cell receptor beta chains presented below share a single source sample, sequenced in a study of memory CD4+ T cells and cytomegalovirus serostatus. Sequenced by immunoSEQ multiplex PCR; TCRdb stores in-frame clones only, minus some. The sample yields some 95,000 clones, roughly 80% seen once. Single viable CD3+CD4+CD8-CD45RO+ cells were sorted as the memory CD4+ T cells. The specimen sequenced was memory CD4+ T cells from blood. The receptor set was obtained from an adult in good health and CMV-seropositive.

Of note for this clone: The germline gene is not matched at one end of the junction; a read error may be the cause. The chain combines TRBV7-7 with TRBJ2-1; D is unresolved. Germline lookup yields CDR1 SSHAT and CDR2 FNYEAQ (reference sequence). The CDR3 consists of 13 residues. Here the CDR3 DNA reads TGTGCTAGCAGCTTAAGAGGTGACAATGAGCAGTTCTTC. This encodes CASSLRGDNEQFF.

V usage is TRBV5-6 and J usage is TRBJ1-2; TRBD1 matches 9 bases. With V trimmed by 0 bases and J by 7 bases, 1 base remained unmatched. Germline CDR1 SGHDT, CDR2 YYEEEE. The CDR3 is 13 residues long. The CDR3 loop reads CASSLATGGGYTF. CDR3 coding DNA: TGTGCCAGCAGCTTGGCGACAGGGGGTGGCTACACCTTC. Looking up the rest from reference TRBV5-6 and TRBJ1-2 gives the full variable domain: DAGVTQSPTHLIKTRGQQVTLRCSPKSGHDTVSWYQQALGQGPQFIFQYYEEEERQRGNFPDRFSGHQFPNYSSELNVNALLLGDSALYLCASSLATGGGYTFGSGTRLTVV.

The genes are TRBV28 and TRBJ1-5, with 7 bases lining up with TRBD1. Unmatched junction bases numbered 12, after V lost 10 bases and J lost 6 bases. The CDR3 sequence is 14 residues long. The V gene's germline CDR1 is MDHEN and CDR2 SYDVKM. CDR3: CAIHTGARIQPQHF. CDR3 in DNA: TGTGCCATCCATACAGGGGCCCGGATTCAGCCCCAGCATTTT.

This clone was observed once. The V and J genes are TRBV10-3 and TRBJ2-3, with TRBD2 matching over 14 bases. CDR1 and CDR2 from the germline V gene are ENHRY and SYGVKD. There are 17 residues in the CDR3. After removal of 3 bases from V and 5 bases from J, the junction contained 7 bases not matched to a gene. The CDR3 spells CAISDQTSGRALDTQYF. In DNA form, the CDR3 reads TGTGCCATCAGTGACCAGACTAGCGGGAGGGCCCTAGATACGCAGTATTTT.

The rearrangement links TRBV6-1 to TRBJ2-7; TRBD1 agrees at 8 bases. V gave up 7 bases and J gave up 1 base; unmatched junction bases: 6. Germline lookup yields CDR1 MNHNS and CDR2 SASEGT. The CDR3 extends over 14 amino acids. The CDR3 coding sequence is TGTGCCAGCACCAGGGACAGGATGTCCTACGAGCAGTACTTC. Protein sequence: CASTRDRMSYEQYF.

The sample holds one count of this clone. The rearrangement uses TRBV2 and TRBJ1-6; D not certain. Trimming took off 7 bases at V and 10 bases at J, with 14 bases between the two ends. Germline lookup yields CDR1 SNHLY and CDR2 FYNNEI. This CDR3 has 13 amino acids. The CDR3 coding sequence is TGTGCCAGCAACTCGGAGGCTAACTCACCCCTCCACTTT. Amino acids: CASNSEANSPLHF.

The chain recombines TRBV10-2 with TRBJ2-5; 13 positions agree with TRBD2. Germline V CDR1 and CDR2: WSHSY, SAAADI. V shed 0 bases, J shed 5 bases, and the junction held 15 bases outside the gene matches. The CDR3 extends over 20 amino acids. The CDR3 is CASSESTLPGLAGVLETQYF. The CDR3 DNA follows: TGCGCCAGCAGTGAGTCGACTCTACCAGGACTAGCGGGAGTTTTGGAGACCCAGTACTTC.

This sequence joins TRBV9 and TRBJ2-7; 15 bases fit TRBD2. The CDR3 runs 17 residues. V dropped 4 bases and J dropped 3; count of bases not matched to a gene: 8. Germline V gene sequence: CDR1 SGDLS, CDR2 YYNGEE. CDR3 DNA: TGTGCCAGCAGCCCAGGGACTAGCGGGAGGAGGGTCTACGAGCAGTACTTC. Its protein product is CASSPGTSGRRVYEQYF.

The rearrangement uses TRBV11-1 and TRBJ2-3, with a tentative D call TRBD1 (5 bases). The CDR3 spans 13 residues. CDR1 and CDR2 from the germline V gene are SGHAT and FQDESV (reference sequence). The V end lost 6 bases, the J end lost 5 bases, and 12 bases lay between the germline ends. The CDR3 nucleotides read TGTGCCAGCAGACAGGATGTCGGAGATACGCAGTATTTT. Its translation is CASRQDVGDTQYF.

This clone was counted between two and nine times. The CDR3 here is CASTQQGTNTEAFF. The CDR3 DNA reads TGTGCCAGCACCCAACAGGGCACGAACACTGAAGCTTTCTTT. This rearrangement joins TRBV6-1 to TRBJ1-1; D may be TRBD1 (6 bases). CDR3 length equals 14 residues. The V and J ends lost 7 bases and 1 base respectively, with 13 bases between them. From germline, CDR1 is MNHNS and CDR2 SASEGT.

The chain recombines TRBV29-1 with TRBJ2-7; D is perhaps TRBD1 or TRBD2 (5 bases each). CDR1 is SQVTM and CDR2 is ANQGSEA in the germline V gene. V dropped 6 bases and J dropped 2 bases, with 17 bases sitting between them. The CDR3 sequence is 14 residues long. In DNA form, the CDR3 reads TGCAGCGTGCTCCGGGACCCATCCACCTACGAGCAGTACTTC. Encoded protein: CSVLRDPSTYEQYF.

V usage is TRBV5-1 and J usage is TRBJ2-5; D may be TRBD1 or TRBD2 (5 bases each). The CDR3 runs to 16 residues. Trimming shortened V by 0 bases and J by 1 base, and 13 bases separated the two germline ends. The V gene's germline CDR1 is SGHRS and CDR2 YFSETQ. DNA of the CDR3: TGCGCCAGCAGCTTGGGATTCCGGGGCCCCCAAGAGACCCAGTACTTC. It specifies CASSLGFRGPQETQYF. The entire variable domain, with the rest obtained from reference TRBV5-1 and TRBJ2-5, is as follows: KAGVTQTPRYLIKTRGQQVTLSCSPISGHRSVSWYQQTPGQGLQFLFEYFSETQRNKGNFPGRFSGRQFSNSRSEMNVSTLELGDSALYLCASSLGFRGPQETQYFGPGTRLLVL.

This clone was seen more than once but under ten times. The rearrangement links TRBV29-1 to TRBJ2-2; D is unresolved. Germline lookup yields CDR1 SQVTM and CDR2 ANQGSEA. There are 12 residues in the CDR3. Trimming removed 4 bases from V and 1 base from J, with 4 bases in between. This CDR3 reads CSVAENTGELFF. The CDR3 DNA reads as TGCAGCGTTGCGGAGAACACCGGGGAGCTGTTTTTT.

This sequence joins TRBV19 and TRBJ1-4, with 7 positions matching TRBD1. The CDR3 is 18 residues long. The V segment lost 3 bases and the J segment 11 bases; nucleotides outside the gene matches: 21. The germline gives CDR1 LNHDA, CDR2 SQIVND (reference sequence). The CDR3 bases are TGTGCCAGTAGTATGTCCGGACAGGAAACGAATAAATCCCCTAAACTGTTTTTT. Translation gives CASSMSGQETNKSPKLFF.

This chain joins TRBV5-4 and TRBJ1-2; 7 bases are a match to TRBD1. V gave up 1 base and J gave up 4 bases; unmatched junction bases: 7. The germline CDR1 and CDR2 sequences are SGHNT and YYREEE (reference sequence). The CDR3 covers 15 residues. Here the CDR3 DNA reads TGTGCCAGCAGCTTGTTCGAACAGGGGATCTATGGCTACACCTTC. It is translated as CASSLFEQGIYGYTF.

The chain recombines TRBV6-5 with TRBJ1-5, with D tentatively TRBD1 (6 bases). V was trimmed by 6 bases and J by 1 base, leaving 13 bases between them. Germline CDR1 reads MNHEY; CDR2 reads SVGAGI. This CDR3 has 15 amino acids. The chain's CDR3 is CASRRNRESNQPQHF. CDR3 bases: TGTGCCAGCAGACGAAACAGGGAGAGCAATCAGCCCCAGCATTTT.

The V and J genes are TRBV27 and TRBJ2-7; D is tentatively TRBD1 or TRBD2 (6 bases each). Trimming took 6 bases from V and 2 from J, leaving 8 bases between them. The CDR3 extends over 12 amino acids. The germline gives CDR1 MNHEY, CDR2 SMNVEV (reference sequence). The CDR3 coding sequence is TGTGCCAGCAGGGGGGGCACCTACGAGCAGTACTTC. It yields the protein CASRGGTYEQYF.

By share of the sample, this clone is medium-sized. The chain couples TRBV27 to TRBJ1-5, with D uncertain. The V end lost 2 bases, the J end lost 5 bases, and 7 bases lay between the germline ends. This CDR3 comprises 13 residues. Germline V CDR1 and CDR2: MNHEY, SMNVEV (reference sequence). CDR3 region: CASSLKEYQPQHF. The CDR3 nucleotides are TGTGCCAGCAGTTTAAAGGAATATCAGCCCCAGCATTTT.

The chain uses TRBV6-5 and TRBJ2-2; no clear D. The germline V and J ends were trimmed by 7 bases and 1 base, with 10 bases remaining between them. The length of the CDR3 is 14 residues. Germline CDR1 and CDR2: MNHEY and SVGAGI. This CDR3 is CASTTRRNTGELFF. In DNA form, the CDR3 reads TGTGCCAGCACCACCCGGCGGAACACCGGGGAGCTGTTTTTT.

This chain uses TRBV4-2 with TRBJ2-3; 9 bases align to TRBD1. The ends lost 3 bases at V and 2 bases at J; junction bases unmatched: 3. The length of the CDR3 is 15 residues. Germline CDR1 reads LGHNA; CDR2 reads YNFKEQ. The CDR3 DNA reads TGTGCCAGCAGCCATGGACAGGGGTACACAGATACGCAGTATTTT. Protein: CASSHGQGYTDTQYF.

The chain couples TRBV30 to TRBJ1-6; no clear D gene. Germline-derived CDR1 and CDR2 are GTSNPN and SVGIG (reference sequence). The V and J ends lost 6 bases and 8 bases respectively, with 14 bases between them. The CDR3 loop spans 13 amino acids. The CDR3 coding sequence is TGTGCCTGCTGGGAGGCAGGTTATTCACCCCTCCACTTT. Protein product: CACWEAGYSPLHF.

The chain carries TRBV5-1 and TRBJ2-3, with unresolved D. Per the germline V gene, CDR1 is SGHRS and CDR2 is YFSETQ. V shed 2 bases and J shed 1 base, with 11 bases lying between them. The CDR3 runs to 15 residues. The CDR3 DNA follows: TGCGCCAGCAGCTTAGCCGGAACCCGCACAGATACGCAGTATTTT. This codes for CASSLAGTRTDTQYF.

The chain joins TRBV18 to TRBJ1-1, with unresolved D. The CDR3 runs 13 residues. Trimming removed 5 bases from V and 1 base from J, with 8 bases in between. Germline lookup yields CDR1 KGHSH and CDR2 LQKENI. This CDR3 reads CASSIDGNTEAFF. The CDR3 bases are TGTGCCAGCTCAATAGACGGGAACACTGAAGCTTTCTTT.

This chain connects TRBV7-6 to TRBJ2-5; 13 bases map to TRBD2. The CDR3 is 18 residues long. The germline gives CDR1 SGHVS, CDR2 FNYEAQ. V lost 5 bases and J lost 4; bases outside the gene matches: 13. The CDR3 spells CASSLWTSGRRRLETQYF. CDR3 DNA: TGTGCCAGCAGCCTTTGGACTAGCGGGAGAAGAAGGTTAGAGACCCAGTACTTC. The whole variable domain, filled in from reference TRBV7-6 and TRBJ2-5, reads GAGVSQSPRYKVTKRGQDVALRCDPISGHVSLYWYRQALGQGPEFLTYFNYEAQQDKSGLPNDRFSAERPEGSISTLTIQRTEQRDSAMYRCASSLWTSGRRRLETQYFGPGTRLLVL.

V usage is TRBV27 and J usage is TRBJ2-4; D tentatively fits TRBD1 or TRBD2 (5 bases each). CDR3 length equals 12 residues. Germline CDR1 is MNHEY and CDR2 is SMNVEV (reference sequence). Trimming stripped 7 bases from V and 6 bases from J, with 10 bases between. The CDR3 sequence: CASKGTGNIQYF. The CDR3 DNA reads TGTGCCAGCAAGGGGACGGGAAACATTCAGTACTTC.

The chain links TRBV5-1 to TRBJ1-4; 8 bases fit TRBD1. CDR1 SGHRS and CDR2 YFSETQ come from the germline V gene. There are 15 residues in the CDR3. The junction had 8 bases not matched to a gene; V was cut back by 7 bases and J by 3 bases. CDR3 bases: TGCGCCAGCGCGGATACAGGGGGTGCTAATGAAAAACTGTTTTTT. Translated: CASADTGGANEKLFF.

This chain joins TRBV5-1 and TRBJ2-5; D not certain. The CDR3 runs 15 residues. Trimming shortened V by 0 bases and J by 1 base, and 10 bases separated the two germline ends. From germline, CDR1 is SGHRS and CDR2 YFSETQ. The CDR3 reads CASSLEPHPQETQYF. CDR3 DNA sequence: TGCGCCAGCAGCTTGGAACCGCATCCCCAAGAGACCCAGTACTTC.

The V gene is TRBV28, the J gene TRBJ2-7, with D perhaps matching TRBD2 (6 bases). Trimming shortened V by 6 bases and J by 0 bases, and 15 bases separated the two germline ends. Germline V gene lookup returns CDR1 MDHEN and CDR2 SYDVKM. The CDR3 totals 15 residues. The CDR3 bases are TGTGCCAGCAGCGGGTTTAGCGGTATCTCCTACGAGCAGTACTTC. It specifies CASSGFSGISYEQYF.

The chain joins TRBV5-1 to TRBJ1-4; maybe TRBD1 (6 bases). CDR3 length: 14 amino acids. Germline CDR1 and CDR2: SGHRS and YFSETQ. Trimming cost V 3 bases and J 8 bases, with 14 bases left between them. Here the CDR3 DNA reads TGCGCCAGCAGCTCGGTCGGGGGCGAGGAAAAACTGTTTTTT. Amino acid sequence: CASSSVGGEEKLFF. Full variable domain (missing parts from reference TRBV5-1 and TRBJ1-4): KAGVTQTPRYLIKTRGQQVTLSCSPISGHRSVSWYQQTPGQGLQFLFEYFSETQRNKGNFPGRFSGRQFSNSRSEMNVSTLELGDSALYLCASSSVGGEEKLFFGSGTQLSVL.

The chain combines TRBV7-9 with TRBJ2-1; TRBD2 is a possible D gene (7 bases). The germline V and J ends were trimmed by 6 bases and 6 bases, with 18 bases remaining between them. The germline V gene has CDR1 SEHNR and CDR2 FQNEAQ (reference sequence). The CDR3 contains 15 residues. CDR3 sequence: CASRMWGRGINEQFF. The CDR3 DNA reads as TGTGCCAGCAGGATGTGGGGGCGGGGGATCAATGAGCAGTTCTTC.